This entry lists 20 T cell receptor beta chains sequenced from one sample in a study of blood T cell repertoires in COVID-19. Assay: immunoSEQ multiplex PCR; the TCRdb copy retains only in-frame clones and omits some. The sample has over 110,000 clones; approximately 80% are singletons. Sequencing input: peripheral blood. The receptors derive from a human donor in a cohort sampled during active COVID-19.

This chain joins TRBV28 and TRBJ2-5, with 7 bases matching TRBD1. Germline V gene data show CDR1 as MDHEN and CDR2 as SYDVKM. The V and J ends lost 11 bases and 1 base, in that order; junction bases with no gene match: 7. The CDR3 is made up of 13 amino acids. In DNA, the CDR3 is TGTGCCGGCCAAGGGACAGCCCAAGAGACCCAGTACTTC. It is translated as CAGQGTAQETQYF.

The chain has TRBV10-1 and TRBJ1-2; possible D gene TRBD1, 5 bases. This CDR3 has 15 amino acids. The germline gives CDR1 WNHNN, CDR2 SYGVQD (reference sequence). V lost 6 bases and J 2 bases, leaving 16 bases between the germline ends. The CDR3 nucleotides read TGCGCCAGCAGAGGGGCAGGGATTATAAACTATGGCTACACCTTC. This gives the protein CASRGAGIINYGYTF.

The rearrangement uses TRBV6-5 and TRBJ2-7, with D tentatively TRBD1 (6 bases). V was trimmed by 4 bases and J by 0 bases, leaving 13 bases between them. CDR1 and CDR2 from the germline V gene are MNHEY and SVGAGI. The CDR3 has 15 amino acids. CDR3 coding DNA: TGTGCCAGCAGTTCGACAGGTTACAGCTCCTACGAGCAGTACTTC. Its protein product is CASSSTGYSSYEQYF.

The chain links TRBV27 to TRBJ2-5; 8 bases map to TRBD2. The CDR3 is 14 residues long. Germline CDR1 and CDR2: MNHEY and SMNVEV (reference sequence). The trim removed 5 bases at V and 10 bases at J, leaving 12 bases unmatched. The CDR3 coding sequence is TGTGCCAGCAGTCCGGGGACGGGAGGGGTCTTCCAGTACTTC. Translating gives CASSPGTGGVFQYF.

The rearrangement joins TRBV27 to TRBJ1-2; TRBD1 matches 11 bases. Germline CDR1 and CDR2: MNHEY and SMNVEV (reference sequence). This CDR3 has 14 residues. V was pared by 6 bases and J by 8 bases, with 8 bases of the junction left unmatched. The CDR3 DNA reads TGTGCCAGCAGCAGGACAGGGGGCGCTTGGGGCTACACCTTC. It specifies CASSRTGGAWGYTF.

This rearrangement joins TRBV29-1 to TRBJ2-1, with D unresolved. The germline V gene encodes CDR1 SQVTM and CDR2 ANQGSEA. Trimming removed 7 bases from V and 4 bases from J, with 17 bases in between. CDR3 size: 14 residues. CDR3: CSEGFTGSYNEQFF. CDR3 DNA: TGCAGCGAGGGTTTCACCGGGTCTTACAATGAGCAGTTCTTC.

The chain recombines TRBV5-5 with TRBJ2-1; D perhaps matches TRBD2 (5 bases). The CDR3 has 13 residues. V was cut by 4 bases and J by 3 bases, with 8 bases left in between. Germline CDR1 reads SGHKS; CDR2 reads YYEKEE (reference sequence). In DNA form, the CDR3 reads TGTGCCAGCAGCCGGGAAAACTACAATGAGCAGTTCTTC. It is translated as CASSRENYNEQFF.

V and J are TRBV20-1 and TRBJ2-5; maybe TRBD1 (6 bases). The V and J ends lost 3 bases and 4 bases respectively, with 18 bases between them. The CDR3 has 15 amino acids. The germline gives CDR1 DFQATT, CDR2 SNEGSKA (reference sequence). CDR3 sequence (DNA): TGCAGTGCTAGTAAACCGGGACACCGGGGAGAGACCCAGTACTTC. This gives the protein CSASKPGHRGETQYF.

The J gene is TRBJ2-2, the V gene TRBV7-8, with 10 bases matching TRBD2. With 1 base clipped from V and 0 bases from J, the junction kept 2 bases outside the gene matches. The CDR3 covers 17 residues. Germline V gives CDR1 SGHVS, CDR2 FQNEAQ. CDR3 protein: CASSLGAGGPNTGELFF. CDR3 in DNA: TGTGCCAGCAGCTTAGGAGCGGGAGGGCCGAACACCGGGGAGCTGTTTTTT. Complete variable domain (other parts from reference TRBV7-8 and TRBJ2-2): GAGVSQSPRYKVAKRGQDVALRCDPISGHVSLFWYQQALGQGPEFLTYFQNEAQLDKSGLPSDRFFAERPEGSVSTLKIQRTQQEDSAVYLCASSLGAGGPNTGELFFGEGSRLTVL.

The chain joins TRBV5-4 to TRBJ1-4; weak D call: TRBD1 (6 bases). The CDR3 runs to 14 residues. Germline lookup yields CDR1 SGHNT and CDR2 YYREEE (reference sequence). V was trimmed by 4 bases and J by 6 bases, leaving 13 bases between them. Here the CDR3 reads CASSTQTGDEKLFF. The CDR3 DNA follows: TGTGCCAGCAGCACCCAGACAGGTGATGAAAAACTGTTTTTT.

With respect to this clone: One end of the junction does not line up with germline, which may come from a read error. The V and J genes are TRBV28 and TRBJ1-6; 8 bases are shared with TRBD1. The CDR3 runs to 16 residues. Per the germline V gene, CDR1 is MDHEN and CDR2 is SYDVKM. CDR3 bases: TGTGCCAGCAGAAATGCAGGGGGCCGGGCCGACCCTCTATCCACTTTT. Translating it yields CASRNAGGRADPLSTF. Full variable domain (missing parts from reference TRBV28 and TRBJ1-6): DVKVTQSSRYLVKRTGEKVFLECVQDMDHENMFWYRQDPGLGLRLIYFSYDVKMKEKGDIPEGYSVSREKKERFSLILESASTNQTSMYLCASRNAGGRADPLSTFGNGTRLTVT.

This chain connects TRBV7-9 to TRBJ2-3, with a possible D match to TRBD1 (7 bases). V dropped 6 bases and J dropped 5 bases, with 18 bases sitting between them. The CDR3 length is 15 residues. The V gene's germline CDR1 is SEHNR and CDR2 FQNEAQ (reference sequence). This CDR3 is CASRPAGQTGDTQYF. The CDR3 nucleotides read TGTGCCAGCAGACCTGCGGGACAGACCGGAGATACGCAGTATTTT.

The V and J genes are TRBV3-1 (or the pseudogene TRBV3-2) and TRBJ1-1, with TRBD1 as a possible D gene (6 bases). V lost 4 bases and J 1 base, leaving 16 bases between the germline ends. The germline gives CDR1 LGHDT, CDR2 YNNKEL (reference sequence). This CDR3 contains 16 residues. For the CDR3, the DNA is TGTGCCAGCAGCCCCTGCCCAGGGGCGTCGAACACTGAAGCTTTCTTT. Translation: CASSPCPGASNTEAFF.

The chain joins TRBV4-1 to TRBJ2-7; D gene unclear. Between the trimmed V and J ends, which lost 1 base and 7 bases, there was a span of 17 bases. In germline, CDR1 is MGHRA, CDR2 YSYEKL. This CDR3 spans 15 amino acids. The CDR3 sequence is CASSQVFPYAGEQYF. CDR3 DNA sequence: TGCGCCAGCAGCCAAGTATTTCCGTACGCCGGGGAGCAGTACTTC.

This sequence joins TRBV5-4 and TRBJ2-7; 8 bases align to TRBD2. The trim removed 0 bases at V and 5 bases at J, leaving 10 bases unmatched. Per the germline V gene, CDR1 is SGHNT and CDR2 is YYREEE (reference sequence). This CDR3 is built from 16 residues. The CDR3 DNA reads TGTGCCAGCAGCTTGGGAGGACTAGCAGCCGCTGACGAGCAGTACTTC. Its protein is CASSLGGLAAADEQYF.

The V gene is TRBV24-1, the J gene TRBJ2-2, with D possibly TRBD1 on 6 matching bases. The germline V gene has CDR1 KGHDR and CDR2 SFDVKD. CDR3 length: 14 residues. Trimming shortened V by 5 bases and J by 3 bases, and 9 bases separated the two germline ends. CDR3 in amino acids: CATSAGQHTGELFF. DNA of the CDR3: TGTGCCACCAGTGCGGGACAACACACCGGGGAGCTGTTTTTT.

The chain is built from TRBV5-1 and TRBJ1-4; TRBD1 matches 7 bases. Germline V gene lookup returns CDR1 SGHRS and CDR2 YFSETQ. The trim removed 0 bases at V and 8 bases at J, leaving 4 bases unmatched. The CDR3 has 14 amino acids. CDR3 amino acids: CASSLAGGQEKLFF. The CDR3 nucleotides read TGCGCCAGCAGCTTGGCAGGGGGGCAAGAAAAACTGTTTTTT.

This clone was picked up a small number of times. The rearrangement joins TRBV10-2 to TRBJ2-3, with 11 bases matching TRBD2. J was trimmed by 3 bases and V by 8 bases; bases with no gene match: 1. Per the germline V gene, CDR1 is WSHSY and CDR2 is SAAADI. CDR3 length: 13 residues. This chain's CDR3 is CASRTSGTDTQYF. CDR3 DNA: TGCGCCAGCCGGACTAGCGGGACAGATACGCAGTATTTT.

The chain combines TRBV27 with TRBJ2-5; TRBD1 matches at 10 bases. With V trimmed by 6 bases and J by 1 base, 5 bases remained unmatched. CDR1 and CDR2 (germline): MNHEY, SMNVEV (reference sequence). This CDR3 has 15 residues. The DNA for the CDR3 is TGTGCCAGCAGCCCGACAGGGGGCAGCCAAGAGACCCAGTACTTC. This sequence encodes CASSPTGGSQETQYF.

J is TRBJ2-7 and V is TRBV19, with TRBD2 matching 10 bases. CDR1 is LNHDA and CDR2 is SQIVND in the germline V gene (reference sequence). CDR3 length: 17 residues. The trim removed 3 bases at V and 7 bases at J, leaving 15 bases unmatched. The CDR3 reads CASSMWRGASGSGEQYF. The CDR3 DNA follows: TGTGCCAGTAGTATGTGGCGGGGAGCTAGCGGGAGTGGTGAGCAGTACTTC.